The present T cell receptor beta chain was sequenced within a study of blood T cell repertoires in COVID-19. Study in general: Specimens from acute and convalescent COVID-19 originated in the United States, Italy and Spain.

CDR3 length equals 13 residues. CDR1 is SGHRS, CDR2 YFSETQ, per germline. V shed 0 bases and J shed 3 bases, with 6 bases lying between them. In the original processing: Amplification with reference gene primers provided the estimates of nucleated cell counts. The protocol was immunoSEQ multiplex PCR, while the TCRdb copy is restricted to in-frame clones and leaves out a portion. The DNA was the basis for D and trimming; V, J and clone size are from that table. Among over 200,000 clones listed, 85% to 90% were seen once. This receptor was identified in a man aged 25 to 45 with COVID-19, enrolled during active disease. This chain uses TRBV5-1 with TRBJ1-1; D gene ambiguous. Sequencing used peripheral blood. The CDR3 nucleotides are TGCGCCAGCAGCTTGGATCTCTACACTGAAGCTTTCTTT. This encodes CASSLDLYTEAFF.